This T cell receptor (beta chain) was sequenced during a study of identical twins. This clonotype was seen only a few times. Its antigen is not identified. The ends were cut back, 4 bases at V and 0 bases at J, with 11 bases in the middle. CDR3 length equals 14 residues. Per the germline V gene, CDR1 is SQVTM and CDR2 is ANQGSEA. Every sampled donor was Caucasian and healthy. MiXCR, applied by TCRdb to the 5' RACE reads, yields one record per CDR3 protein. The sample has fewer than 650,000 distinct CDR3 sequences; roughly 7.1% are singletons. General study results and limits: Sequences that were out-of-frame, alpha and twin-shared displayed an excess of low generation probability.

These data were also reused for a study on yellow fever vaccine responses in identical twins.

The sample was PBMCs. The chain combines TRBV29-1 with TRBJ2-3; no clear D gene. This TCR derives from a young woman in good health. CDR3: CSVVVPVSTDTQYF. As DNA, the CDR3 is TGCAGCGTTGTTGTCCCGGTGAGCACAGATACGCAGTATTTT.